The 24 T cell receptor beta chains below all came from one sample that was sequenced in a study of shared clonotypes between healthy human individuals. TCRdb's copy holds only in-frame clones and misses some; the assay was immunoSEQ multiplex PCR. The top ten clones hold roughly 1.2% of a sample with about 1.5 million clones, around 97% of them seen once. Sequences were obtained from naive CD4+ T cells sorted from blood. Subset indicated: CD45RA+ positively selected. The source of these receptors is a man younger than 45 in good health.

The chain employs TRBV11-2 and TRBJ2-1; 8 nucleotides agree with TRBD2. CDR3 length equals 14 residues. V shed 1 base, J shed 5 bases, and the junction held 1 base outside the gene matches. Germline V gives CDR1 SGHAT, CDR2 FQNNGV. CDR3 nucleotides: TGTGCCAGCAGCTTAGGACTAGCGAACAATGAGCAGTTCTTC. The encoded protein is CASSLGLANNEQFF.

This chain uses TRBV13 with TRBJ2-1; D perhaps matches TRBD1 (5 bases). CDR1 is PRHDT and CDR2 is FYEKMQ in the germline V gene (reference sequence). The CDR3 loop spans 18 amino acids. Trimming cost V 5 bases and J 0 bases, with 20 bases left between them. In DNA form, the CDR3 reads TGTGCCAGCAGCCCGCGTATCAGGGCAAGAAGCTCCTACAATGAGCAGTTCTTC. It yields the protein CASSPRIRARSSYNEQFF.

V usage is TRBV6-5 and J usage is TRBJ1-2; no clear D gene. The CDR3 extends over 15 amino acids. Between the trimmed V and J ends, which lost 0 bases and 0 bases, there was a span of 8 bases. Germline-derived CDR1 and CDR2 are MNHEY and SVGAGI. CDR3 in amino acids: CASSYSTGANYGYTF. CDR3 nucleotide sequence: TGTGCCAGCAGTTACTCGACGGGAGCTAACTATGGCTACACCTTC.

This chain joins TRBV5-1 and TRBJ2-7; D is perhaps TRBD1 (6 bases). With 3 bases removed from V and 7 bases from J, the gap between germline ends came to 17 bases. Germline V lookup: CDR1 SGHRS, CDR2 YFSETQ. CDR3 length: 14 amino acids. The CDR3 bases are TGCGCCAGCAGCTCCACAGGGATCACAGGGGAGCAGTACTTC. Translating it yields CASSSTGITGEQYF.

This chain connects TRBV5-6 to TRBJ2-7, with D possibly matching TRBD1 (5 bases). Germline-derived CDR1 and CDR2 are SGHDT and YYEEEE. V was clipped by 0 bases and J by 0 bases, with 16 bases between them. CDR3 length: 17 amino acids. CDR3 sequence (DNA): TGTGCCAGCAGCTTGGGACTCCAGGGATTAAGCTCCTACGAGCAGTACTTC. This gives the protein CASSLGLQGLSSYEQYF.

V usage is TRBV5-1 and J usage is TRBJ2-1; 14 nucleotides line up with TRBD2. Germline CDR1 is SGHRS and CDR2 is YFSETQ. The CDR3 has 20 residues. J gave up 0 bases and V 0 bases, and 8 bases lay outside the gene matches. CDR3 protein: CASSLATSGRASSSYNEQFF. CDR3 bases: TGCGCCAGCAGCTTGGCGACTAGCGGGAGGGCCTCCAGCTCCTACAATGAGCAGTTCTTC.

V usage is TRBV29-1 and J usage is TRBJ2-7; 13 bases line up with TRBD2. The CDR3 is 15 amino acids. The germline CDR1 and CDR2 sequences are SQVTM and ANQGSEA. After removal of 5 bases from V and 3 bases from J, the junction contained 7 bases not matched to a gene. The CDR3 region is CSVKGLAGVNYEQYF. The DNA of the CDR3 is TGCAGCGTTAAAGGACTAGCGGGAGTAAACTACGAGCAGTACTTC.

The rearrangement links TRBV19 to TRBJ1-1; 8 nucleotides line up with TRBD1. The CDR3 spans 13 residues. Losses at the gene ends were 11 bases for V and 8 bases for J; bases not matched to a gene: 13. Germline lookup yields CDR1 LNHDA and CDR2 SQIVND (reference sequence). The CDR3 loop is CAARRTGFEEAFF. For the CDR3, the DNA is TGTGCCGCGCGTAGGACAGGGTTTGAAGAAGCTTTCTTT.

The gene calls are TRBV2 and TRBJ2-1; 7 bases fit TRBD2. The V gene end was trimmed by 0 bases and the J gene end by 6 bases; junction bases not matched to a gene: 8. The CDR3 sequence is 16 residues long. CDR1 is SNHLY and CDR2 is FYNNEI in the germline V gene. DNA of the CDR3: TGTGCCAGCAGTGAAGCTTGGCCTAGCGGAACCAATGAGCAGTTCTTC. Translating it yields CASSEAWPSGTNEQFF.

The chain is built from TRBV27 and TRBJ2-7; TRBD1 matches 9 bases. The germline V gene encodes CDR1 MNHEY and CDR2 SMNVEV (reference sequence). Trimming took 5 bases from V and 7 from J; bases not matched to a gene: 9. This CDR3 comprises 14 residues. The CDR3 region is CASSRDRVSREQYF. The CDR3 nucleotides read TGTGCCAGCAGTCGGGACAGGGTCTCTCGGGAGCAGTACTTC.

The chain employs TRBV5-1 and TRBJ2-7; D is unresolved. With 0 bases removed from V and 2 bases from J, the gap between germline ends came to 12 bases. CDR1 is SGHRS, CDR2 YFSETQ, per germline. CDR3 size: 15 residues. The CDR3 nucleotides are TGCGCCAGCAGCTTGGGCGTGGGTAGGGCCTACGAGCAGTACTTC. Translated, it gives CASSLGVGRAYEQYF.

This chain joins TRBV5-1 and TRBJ2-7; 9 nucleotides agree with TRBD1. Germline CDR1 is SGHRS and CDR2 is YFSETQ. Trimming took 0 bases from V and 3 from J; bases not matched to a gene: 7. The CDR3 has 16 residues. CDR3: CASSLAGTGRLYEQYF. Here the CDR3 DNA reads TGCGCCAGCAGCTTGGCTGGGACAGGGCGACTCTACGAGCAGTACTTC.

The chain has TRBV18 and TRBJ2-7, with D perhaps being TRBD1 or TRBD2 (5 bases each). Trimming shortened V by 3 bases and J by 9 bases, and 21 bases separated the two germline ends. From germline, CDR1 is KGHSH and CDR2 LQKENI. CDR3 length equals 15 residues. The DNA of the CDR3 is TGTGCCAGCTCACCCATAAGAAGGCAGGGTGAGGGGCAGTACTTC. This sequence encodes CASSPIRRQGEGQYF.

This clone was recorded once. The rearrangement links TRBV18 to TRBJ1-1; D might be TRBD1 (5 bases). V lost 6 bases and J lost 1, with 21 bases in between. The germline V gene encodes CDR1 KGHSH and CDR2 LQKENI. The CDR3 has 17 amino acids. CDR3 residues: CASSLGPAMRSNTEAFF. In DNA, the CDR3 is TGTGCCAGCTCCCTGGGACCCGCAATGCGATCGAACACTGAAGCTTTCTTT.

This clone was detected only once. The gene calls are TRBV28 and TRBJ1-4; TRBD1 is a possible D gene (6 bases). This CDR3 is built from 16 residues. V was trimmed by 6 bases and J by 0 bases, leaving 14 bases between them. Germline assignment: CDR1 MDHEN and CDR2 SYDVKM. In DNA form, the CDR3 reads TGTGCCAGCAGACGCACAGGGCATGCAACTAATGAAAAACTGTTTTTT. Amino acids: CASRRTGHATNEKLFF.

The chain combines TRBV7-2 with TRBJ2-7; 7 bases match TRBD2. The CDR3 is made up of 13 amino acids. Germline V lookup: CDR1 SGHTA, CDR2 FQGNSA. The J segment lost 7 bases and the V segment lost 5 bases, leaving 8 bases of the junction unmatched. The CDR3 bases are TGTGCCAGCAGCCCTAGTTGGGAGGGAGAGCAGTACTTC. This codes for CASSPSWEGEQYF.

The chain recombines TRBV6-1 with TRBJ2-7, with 9 positions matching TRBD2. The germline V gene encodes CDR1 MNHNS and CDR2 SASEGT. CDR3 length: 15 residues. J gave up 4 bases and V 2 bases, and 6 bases lay outside the gene matches. The CDR3 sequence: CASSEPAGGLYEQYF. DNA for the CDR3: TGTGCCAGCAGTGAACCAGCGGGGGGTCTTTACGAGCAGTACTTC.

The rearrangement links TRBV5-1 to TRBJ2-3; D is unresolved. The CDR3 is 16 amino acids. The germline V gene encodes CDR1 SGHRS and CDR2 YFSETQ. Trimming took off 4 bases at V and 2 bases at J, with 17 bases between the two ends. This CDR3 reads CASSVGQAASTDTQYF. The CDR3 DNA follows: TGCGCCAGCAGCGTGGGCCAGGCCGCCTCCACAGATACGCAGTATTTT. Combining the CDR3 with reference TRBV5-1 and TRBJ2-3 gives the whole variable domain KAGVTQTPRYLIKTRGQQVTLSCSPISGHRSVSWYQQTPGQGLQFLFEYFSETQRNKGNFPGRFSGRQFSNSRSEMNVSTLELGDSALYLCASSVGQAASTDTQYFGPGTRLTVL.

The chain employs TRBV29-1 and TRBJ2-5, with a possible D match to TRBD2 (6 bases). Germline V CDR1 and CDR2: SQVTM, ANQGSEA. Trimming stripped 5 bases from V and 5 bases from J, with 15 bases between. The CDR3 is 13 amino acids. The CDR3 DNA reads as TGCAGCGTTCTTGACGGGAGTTTGGAGACCCAGTACTTC. This translates into CSVLDGSLETQYF. The whole variable domain, filled in from reference TRBV29-1 and TRBJ2-5, reads SAVISQKPSRDICQRGTSLTIQCQVDSQVTMMFWYRQQPGQSLTLIATANQGSEATYESGFVIDKFPISRPNLTFSTLTVSNMSPEDSSIYLCSVLDGSLETQYFGPGTRLLVL.

V gene TRBV9 combines with J gene TRBJ2-7, with D possibly matching TRBD2 (5 bases). V gave up 0 bases and J gave up 3 bases, with 13 bases separating them. The CDR3 has 15 residues. Germline values: CDR1 SGDLS, CDR2 YYNGEE. In DNA form, the CDR3 reads TGTGCCAGCAGCGTAGGAGGGAGTCCCGACTACGAGCAGTACTTC. Translated: CASSVGGSPDYEQYF.

V gene TRBV4-1 combines with J gene TRBJ2-2; 9 bases line up with TRBD1. Germline assignment: CDR1 MGHRA and CDR2 YSYEKL. Germline trimming cut 0 bases from V and 6 bases from J; bases unmatched to any gene: 5. CDR3 length: 16 amino acids. In nucleotides, the CDR3 is TGCGCCAGCAGCCAAGAGGGACGACAGGGGGCCGGGGAGCTGTTTTTT. Protein sequence: CASSQEGRQGAGELFF.

On this clone itself: Other DNA sequences of this sample code for an identical CDR3. The genes are TRBV18 and TRBJ2-7; D unclear. V was pared by 0 bases and J by 4 bases, with 7 bases between. CDR1 is KGHSH and CDR2 is LQKENI in the germline V gene. This CDR3 spans 13 amino acids. This chain's CDR3 is CASSPPSAYEQYF. The CDR3 DNA follows: TGTGCCAGCTCACCACCCTCCGCATACGAGCAGTACTTC.

The chain combines TRBV7-8 with TRBJ1-5; D is ambiguous. V was pared by 1 base and J by 2 bases, with 9 bases between. CDR1 and CDR2 (germline): SGHVS, FQNEAQ. The CDR3 has 15 amino acids. CDR3 sequence: CASSLGVLGNQPQHF. CDR3 coding DNA: TGTGCCAGCAGCTTAGGGGTCCTGGGCAATCAGCCCCAGCATTTT.

The V and J genes are TRBV11-3 and TRBJ2-1; 12 positions match TRBD2. CDR3 size: 16 residues. The germline gives CDR1 SGHNT, CDR2 YENEEA. With V trimmed by 3 bases and J by 9 bases, 9 bases remained unmatched. The CDR3 DNA reads as TGTGCCAGCAGCTTTCGCCTAGCGGGAGGGCCGAGTGAGCAGTTCTTC. This sequence encodes CASSFRLAGGPSEQFF.